This TCR beta chain was documented in a study of control samples from healthy donors and cancer patients. TCRdb keeps only in-frame clones here, not all; method: immunoSEQ multiplex PCR. The sample carries 70,000 or so clones, roughly 90% recorded once. The J segment lost 11 bases and the V segment lost 5 bases, leaving 3 bases of the junction unmatched. Germline loops: CDR1 LGHNT, CDR2 FRNRAP. The CDR3 covers 11 residues. This chain links TRBV12-5 with TRBJ2-3, with 8 bases identical to TRBD1. Sequenced material: PBMCs. This TCR was sampled from a man between 60 and 75 years old with lung cancer. The DNA of the CDR3 is TGTGCTAGTGGTCCCGGGACAGGGCAGTATTTT. It is translated as CASGPGTGQYF. Together with reference TRBV12-5 and TRBJ2-3, the CDR3 gives the full variable domain: DARVTQTPRHKVTEMGQEVTMRCQPILGHNTVFWYRQTMMQGLELLAYFRNRAPLDDSGMPKDRFSAEMPDATLATLKIQPSEPRDSAVYFCASGPGTGQYFGPGTRLTVL.